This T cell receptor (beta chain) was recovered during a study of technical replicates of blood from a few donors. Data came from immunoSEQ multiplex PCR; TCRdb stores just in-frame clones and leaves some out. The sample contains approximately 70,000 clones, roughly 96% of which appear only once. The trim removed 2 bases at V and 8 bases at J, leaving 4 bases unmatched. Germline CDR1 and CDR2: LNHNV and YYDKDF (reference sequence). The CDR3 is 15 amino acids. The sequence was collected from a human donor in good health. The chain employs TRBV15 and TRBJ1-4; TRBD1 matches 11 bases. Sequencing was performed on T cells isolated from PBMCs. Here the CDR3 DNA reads TGTGCCACCAGCAGAATGGACAGGGGGCGAGAAAAACTGTTTTTT. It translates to CATSRMDRGREKLFF.